What follows are 11 T cell receptor beta chains derived from one specimen sequenced in a study of T cell responses to AZD1222 COVID-19 vaccine. Some clones are missing from TCRdb's copy, which holds only in-frame ones; the method was immunoSEQ multiplex PCR. The sample carries approximately 170,000 clones, approximately 90% recorded once. The sequences come from peripheral blood, collected 28 days after the second AZD1222 dose. The receptors come from an adult who received the AZD1222 COVID-19 vaccine.

The chain's CDR3 is CSVEDYRNTEAFF. The CDR3 region has the DNA TGCAGCGTTGAAGACTACAGGAACACTGAAGCTTTCTTT. This rearrangement joins TRBV29-1 to TRBJ1-1; no clear D. This CDR3 spans 13 amino acids. The germline CDR1 and CDR2 sequences are SQVTM and ANQGSEA. Trimming removed 0 bases from V and 1 base from J, with 6 bases in between.

The chain is built from TRBV7-3 and TRBJ2-1; 7 bases are a match to TRBD1. V lost 5 bases and J lost 0; bases outside the gene matches: 10. Per the germline V gene, CDR1 is SGHTA and CDR2 is FQGTGA. This CDR3 is built from 17 residues. CDR3: CASSTRTGFSSYNEQFF. The CDR3 bases are TGTGCCAGCAGCACCCGGACAGGTTTTAGCTCCTACAATGAGCAGTTCTTC.

The chain recombines TRBV5-1 with TRBJ2-7, with TRBD2 matching 10 bases. V trimming: 0 bases; J trimming: 0 bases; junction bases outside the gene matches: 9. The CDR3 contains 18 residues. Germline CDR1 reads SGHRS; CDR2 reads YFSETQ. CDR3: CASSLASIAGGSSYEQYF. In nucleotides, the CDR3 is TGCGCCAGCAGCTTGGCCTCTATAGCGGGGGGAAGCTCCTACGAGCAGTACTTC.

The chain joins TRBV6-5 to TRBJ1-3; D is unresolved. Germline V gives CDR1 MNHEY, CDR2 SVGAGI. Deletions cut 7 bases from V and 1 base from J, with 11 bases between. The CDR3 extends over 14 amino acids. For the CDR3, the DNA is TGTGCCAGCAAAAAGGGAGGGTCTGGAAACACCATATATTTT. Protein: CASKKGGSGNTIYF.

This clone was observed a single time. This chain uses TRBV5-6 with TRBJ2-1; D is uncertain. This CDR3 is 15 amino acids long. Trimming took off 4 bases at V and 0 bases at J, with 11 bases between the two ends. CDR1 and CDR2 from the germline V gene are SGHDT and YYEEEE. CDR3 residues: CASSPDGPSYNEQFF. The CDR3 DNA follows: TGTGCCAGCAGCCCTGACGGCCCCTCCTACAATGAGCAGTTCTTC.

The V and J genes are TRBV29-1 and TRBJ2-7; 10 bases are shared with TRBD1. Germline CDR1 SQVTM, CDR2 ANQGSEA. V trimming: 6 bases; J trimming: 6 bases; junction bases outside the gene matches: 8. The CDR3 contains 13 residues. The CDR3 spells CSVRDRGYSEQYF. The CDR3 region has the DNA TGCAGCGTCCGGGACAGGGGTTACTCCGAGCAGTACTTC.

The rearrangement links TRBV7-9 to TRBJ1-2, with D possibly being TRBD1 (6 bases). The CDR3 is 14 amino acids. Deletions cut 1 base from V and 6 bases from J, with 12 bases between. Germline loops: CDR1 SEHNR, CDR2 FQNEAQ (reference sequence). The CDR3 is CASSLEGTLHGYTF. CDR3 nucleotides: TGTGCCAGCAGCTTAGAGGGGACACTTCATGGCTACACCTTC.

V usage is TRBV4-1 and J usage is TRBJ2-5; perhaps TRBD2 as D (5 bases). The V gene lost 5 bases and the J gene lost 1 base, with 8 bases spanning the gap. This CDR3 has 13 residues. Germline CDR1 is MGHRA and CDR2 is YSYEKL. The DNA for the CDR3 is TGCGCCAGCAGCTTAGGGAGCCAAGAGACCCAGTACTTC. Amino acid sequence: CASSLGSQETQYF.

A single count supports this clone. CDR3 residues: CASSLNQPQHF. The CDR3 DNA reads TGTGCCAGCAGTTTAAATCAGCCCCAGCATTTT. The rearrangement joins TRBV6-5 to TRBJ1-5; D is unresolved. Germline CDR1 reads MNHEY; CDR2 reads SVGAGI. V gave up 4 bases and J gave up 4 bases, with 2 bases separating them. There are 11 residues in the CDR3.

The V gene is TRBV6-5, the J gene TRBJ1-2; a possible D gene is TRBD1 (6 bases). Germline values: CDR1 MNHEY, CDR2 SVGAGI. The CDR3 sequence is 13 residues long. Trimming took off 6 bases at V and 7 bases at J, with 15 bases between the two ends. This CDR3 is CASSRTGTIGYTF. In DNA form, the CDR3 reads TGTGCCAGCAGCCGCACAGGGACGATTGGCTACACCTTC.

The V gene is TRBV5-5, the J gene TRBJ1-2, with 7 bases lining up with TRBD1. CDR1 SGHKS and CDR2 YYEKEE come from the germline V gene (reference sequence). V lost 2 bases to trimming and J lost 5 bases; unmatched junction nucleotides: 6. The CDR3 is 14 residues long. The CDR3 sequence: CASSFGWGQYGYTF. CDR3 nucleotide sequence: TGTGCCAGCAGCTTTGGGTGGGGACAGTATGGCTACACCTTC.